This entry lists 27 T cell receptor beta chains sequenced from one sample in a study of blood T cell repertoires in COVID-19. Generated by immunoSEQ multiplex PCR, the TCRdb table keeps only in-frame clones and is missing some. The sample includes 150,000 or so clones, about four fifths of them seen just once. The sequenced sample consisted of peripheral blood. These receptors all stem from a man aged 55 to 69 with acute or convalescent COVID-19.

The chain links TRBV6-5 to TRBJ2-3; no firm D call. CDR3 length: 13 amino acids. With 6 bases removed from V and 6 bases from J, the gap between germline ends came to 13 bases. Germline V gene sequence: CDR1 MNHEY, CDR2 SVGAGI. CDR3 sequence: CASSRTETDTQYF. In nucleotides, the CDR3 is TGTGCCAGCAGCCGCACGGAGACGGATACGCAGTATTTT.

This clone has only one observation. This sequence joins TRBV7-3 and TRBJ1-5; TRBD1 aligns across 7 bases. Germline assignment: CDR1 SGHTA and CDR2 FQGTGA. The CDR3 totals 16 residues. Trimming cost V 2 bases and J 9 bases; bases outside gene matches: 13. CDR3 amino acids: CASSLEMGQFRWPQHF. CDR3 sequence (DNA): TGTGCCAGCAGCTTAGAAATGGGACAGTTCCGGTGGCCCCAGCATTTT.

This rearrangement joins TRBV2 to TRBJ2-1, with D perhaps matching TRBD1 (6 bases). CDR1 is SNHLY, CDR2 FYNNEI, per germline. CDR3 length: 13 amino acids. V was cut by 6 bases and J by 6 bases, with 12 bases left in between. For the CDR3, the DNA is TGTGCCAGCAGACAGGGAACTTCCAATGAGCAGTTCTTC. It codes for CASRQGTSNEQFF.

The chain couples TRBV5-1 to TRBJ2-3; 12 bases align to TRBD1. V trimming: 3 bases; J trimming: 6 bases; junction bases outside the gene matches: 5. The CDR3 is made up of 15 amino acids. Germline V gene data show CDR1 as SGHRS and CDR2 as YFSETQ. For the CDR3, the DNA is TGCGCCAGCAGCTCCGGGACAGGGGGCTTCGATACGCAGTATTTT. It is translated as CASSSGTGGFDTQYF. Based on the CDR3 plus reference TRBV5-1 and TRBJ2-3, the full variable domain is KAGVTQTPRYLIKTRGQQVTLSCSPISGHRSVSWYQQTPGQGLQFLFEYFSETQRNKGNFPGRFSGRQFSNSRSEMNVSTLELGDSALYLCASSSGTGGFDTQYFGPGTRLTVL.

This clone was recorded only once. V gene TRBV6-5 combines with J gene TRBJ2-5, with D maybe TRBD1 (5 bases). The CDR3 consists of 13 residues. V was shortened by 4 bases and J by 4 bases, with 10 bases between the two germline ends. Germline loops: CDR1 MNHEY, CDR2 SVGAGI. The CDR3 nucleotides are TGTGCCAGCAGTTGGCAGGGTGGAGAGACCCAGTACTTC. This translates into CASSWQGGETQYF.

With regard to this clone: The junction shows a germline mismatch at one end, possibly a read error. The CDR3 region has the DNA TGTGCCAGCAGCTTAGTAGCACTCCTCATTTTT. It encodes CASSLVALLIF. The rearrangement links TRBV5-5 to TRBJ1-3; no definite D call. The CDR3 spans 11 residues. Germline CDR1 and CDR2: SGHKS and YYEKEE (reference sequence).

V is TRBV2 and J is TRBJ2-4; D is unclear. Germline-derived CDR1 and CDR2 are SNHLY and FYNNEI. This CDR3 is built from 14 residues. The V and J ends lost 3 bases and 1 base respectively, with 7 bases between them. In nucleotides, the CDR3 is TGTGCCAGCAGTGAGCGTACTGCCAAAAACATTCAGTACTTC. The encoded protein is CASSERTAKNIQYF.

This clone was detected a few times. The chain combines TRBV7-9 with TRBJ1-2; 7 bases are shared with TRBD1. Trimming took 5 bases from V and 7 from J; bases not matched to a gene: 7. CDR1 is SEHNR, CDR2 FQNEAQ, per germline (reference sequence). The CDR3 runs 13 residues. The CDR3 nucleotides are TGTGCCAGCAGCCCCGGGGACAGCGCTGGCTACACCTTC. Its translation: CASSPGDSAGYTF.

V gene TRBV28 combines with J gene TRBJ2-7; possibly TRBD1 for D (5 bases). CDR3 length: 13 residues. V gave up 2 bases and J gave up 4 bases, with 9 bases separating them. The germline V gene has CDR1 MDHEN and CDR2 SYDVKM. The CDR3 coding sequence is TGTGCCAGCAGTTTAACCGACAGATACGAGCAGTACTTC. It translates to CASSLTDRYEQYF.

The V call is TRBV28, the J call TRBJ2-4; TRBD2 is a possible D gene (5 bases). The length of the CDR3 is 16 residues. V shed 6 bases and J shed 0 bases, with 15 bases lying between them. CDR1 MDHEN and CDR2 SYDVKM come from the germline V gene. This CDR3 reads CASRGGADVAKNIQYF. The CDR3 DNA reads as TGTGCCAGCAGGGGCGGAGCGGACGTAGCCAAAAACATTCAGTACTTC.

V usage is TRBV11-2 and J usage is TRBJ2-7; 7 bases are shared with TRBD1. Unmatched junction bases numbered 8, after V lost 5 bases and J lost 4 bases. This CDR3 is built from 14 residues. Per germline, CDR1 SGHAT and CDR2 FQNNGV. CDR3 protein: CASSQSGTVYEQYF. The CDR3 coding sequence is TGTGCCAGCAGCCAATCCGGGACAGTGTACGAGCAGTACTTC.

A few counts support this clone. CDR3 protein: CASSPRSRSPFNEQFF. In DNA, the CDR3 is TGTGCCAGCAGCCCTCGGAGTCGTAGCCCTTTCAATGAGCAGTTCTTC. This chain links TRBV7-2 with TRBJ2-1; no clear D. Trimming removed 5 bases from V and 6 bases from J, with 20 bases in between. The germline V gene encodes CDR1 SGHTA and CDR2 FQGNSA. The CDR3 contains 16 residues.

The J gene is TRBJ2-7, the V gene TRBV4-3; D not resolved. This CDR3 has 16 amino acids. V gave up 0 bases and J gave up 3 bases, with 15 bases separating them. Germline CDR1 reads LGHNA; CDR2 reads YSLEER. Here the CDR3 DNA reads TGCGCCAGCAGCCAAGATACAAGTACAGCTCACTACGAGCAGTACTTC. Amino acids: CASSQDTSTAHYEQYF.

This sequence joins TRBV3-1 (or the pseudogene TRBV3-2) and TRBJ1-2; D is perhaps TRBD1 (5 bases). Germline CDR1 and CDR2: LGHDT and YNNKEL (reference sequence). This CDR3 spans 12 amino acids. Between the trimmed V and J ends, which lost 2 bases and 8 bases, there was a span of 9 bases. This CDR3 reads CASSQSDSGYTF. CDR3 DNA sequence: TGTGCCAGCAGCCAATCTGACAGCGGCTACACCTTC.

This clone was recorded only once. The CDR3 coding sequence is TGTGCCACCCGGTGGGCAGGGGGAGAGACCCAGTACTTC. It encodes CATRWAGGETQYF. The genes are TRBV10-3 and TRBJ2-5; TRBD1 aligns across 7 bases. In germline, CDR1 is ENHRY, CDR2 SYGVKD. The CDR3 covers 13 residues. With V trimmed by 10 bases and J by 4 bases, 9 bases remained unmatched.

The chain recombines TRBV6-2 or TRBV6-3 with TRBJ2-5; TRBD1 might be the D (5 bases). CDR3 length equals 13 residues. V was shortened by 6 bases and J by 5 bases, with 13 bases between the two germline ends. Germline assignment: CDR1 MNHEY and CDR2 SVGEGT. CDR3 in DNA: TGTGCCAGCAGCTATAGGGGTGCGGAGACCCAGTACTTC. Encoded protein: CASSYRGAETQYF.

The CDR3 DNA reads as TGTGCCAGCAGCGTGGACAGGGTAGGCTACGAGCAGTACTTC. Translating gives CASSVDRVGYEQYF. The chain links TRBV5-4 to TRBJ2-7; 8 bases line up with TRBD1. This CDR3 spans 14 amino acids. The germline V gene has CDR1 SGHNT and CDR2 YYREEE (reference sequence). V lost 4 bases to trimming and J lost 3 bases; unmatched junction nucleotides: 6. Complete variable domain (other parts from reference TRBV5-4 and TRBJ2-7): ETGVTQSPTHLIKTRGQQVTLRCSSQSGHNTVSWYQQALGQGPQFIFQYYREEENGRGNFPPRFSGLQFPNYSSELNVNALELDDSALYLCASSVDRVGYEQYFGPGTRLTVT.

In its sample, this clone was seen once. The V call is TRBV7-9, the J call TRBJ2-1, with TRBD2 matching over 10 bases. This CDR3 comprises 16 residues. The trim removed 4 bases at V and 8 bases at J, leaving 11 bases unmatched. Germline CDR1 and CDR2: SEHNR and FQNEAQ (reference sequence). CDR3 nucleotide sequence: TGTGCCAGCAGCTCCTTTAGCGGGGGGTTGTTGGATGAGCAGTTCTTC. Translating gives CASSSFSGGLLDEQFF.

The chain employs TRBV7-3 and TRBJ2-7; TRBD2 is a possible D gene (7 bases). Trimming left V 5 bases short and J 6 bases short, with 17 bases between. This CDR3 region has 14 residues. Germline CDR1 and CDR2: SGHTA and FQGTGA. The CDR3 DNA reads TGTGCCAGCAGCCCCACGGGGGGCGCCTTCGAGCAGTACTTC. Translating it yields CASSPTGGAFEQYF.

The CDR3 region is CASSLKTGPYGYTF. The CDR3 DNA follows: TGTGCCAGCAGTTTAAAGACAGGCCCCTATGGCTACACCTTC. This rearrangement joins TRBV27 to TRBJ1-2; possibly TRBD1 for D (6 bases). This CDR3 comprises 14 residues. Germline V lookup: CDR1 MNHEY, CDR2 SMNVEV (reference sequence). The V end lost 2 bases, the J end lost 4 bases, and 11 bases lay between the germline ends.

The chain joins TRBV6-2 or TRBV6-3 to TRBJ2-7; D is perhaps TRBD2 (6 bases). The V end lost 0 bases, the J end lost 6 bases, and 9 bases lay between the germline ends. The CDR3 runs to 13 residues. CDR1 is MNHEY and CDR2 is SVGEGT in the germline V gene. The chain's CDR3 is CASSYSVGGEQYF. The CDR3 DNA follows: TGTGCCAGCAGTTACTCGGTCGGGGGCGAGCAGTACTTC.

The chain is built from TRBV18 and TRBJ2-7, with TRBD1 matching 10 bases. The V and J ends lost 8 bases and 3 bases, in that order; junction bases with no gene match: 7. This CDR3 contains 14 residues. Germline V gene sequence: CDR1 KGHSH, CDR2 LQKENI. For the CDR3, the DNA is TGTGCCAGCGCTCGGACAGGGGGGGACTACGAGCAGTACTTC. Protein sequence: CASARTGGDYEQYF.

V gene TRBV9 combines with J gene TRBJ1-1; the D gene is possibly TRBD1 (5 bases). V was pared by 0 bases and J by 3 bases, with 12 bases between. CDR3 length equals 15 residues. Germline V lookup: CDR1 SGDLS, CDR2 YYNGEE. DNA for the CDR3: TGTGCCAGCAGCGTAGCGGGCAGCAGGGACACTGAAGCTTTCTTT. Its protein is CASSVAGSRDTEAFF.

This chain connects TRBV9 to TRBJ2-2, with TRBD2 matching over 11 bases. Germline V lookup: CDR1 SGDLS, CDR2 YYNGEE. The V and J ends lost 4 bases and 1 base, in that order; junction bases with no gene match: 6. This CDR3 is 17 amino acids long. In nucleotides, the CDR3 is TGTGCCAGCAGCCCTCGACTAGCGGGGAAGAACACCGGGGAGCTGTTTTTT. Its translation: CASSPRLAGKNTGELFF.

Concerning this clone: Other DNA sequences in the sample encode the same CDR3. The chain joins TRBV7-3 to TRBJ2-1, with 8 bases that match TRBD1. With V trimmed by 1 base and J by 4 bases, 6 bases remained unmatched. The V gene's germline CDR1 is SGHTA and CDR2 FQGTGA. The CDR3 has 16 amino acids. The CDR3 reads CASSLRAGTGYNEQFF. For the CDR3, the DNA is TGTGCCAGCAGCTTAAGGGCCGGGACAGGTTACAATGAGCAGTTCTTC.

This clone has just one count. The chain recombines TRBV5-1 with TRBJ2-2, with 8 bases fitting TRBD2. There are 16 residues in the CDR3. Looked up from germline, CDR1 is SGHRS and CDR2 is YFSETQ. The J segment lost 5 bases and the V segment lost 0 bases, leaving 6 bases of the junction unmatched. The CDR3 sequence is CASSLDGTSGTGELFF. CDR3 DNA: TGCGCCAGCAGCTTGGACGGGACTAGTGGGACCGGGGAGCTGTTTTTT.

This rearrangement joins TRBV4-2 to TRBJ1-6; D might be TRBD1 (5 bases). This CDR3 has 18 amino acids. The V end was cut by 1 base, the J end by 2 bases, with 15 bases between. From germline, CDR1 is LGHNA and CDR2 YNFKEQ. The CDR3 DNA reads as TGTGCCAGCAGCCAAGTATTCGGGGGGGGGACCTATAATTCACCCCTCCACTTT. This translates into CASSQVFGGGTYNSPLHF.